Below, one T cell receptor beta chain is given with its context. Its antigen is not known. The trim removed 5 bases at V and 4 bases at J, leaving 10 bases unmatched. CDR1 and CDR2 (germline): SQVTM, ANQGSEA. The CDR3 covers 14 residues. The source of the sample is a study of cytotoxic CD8 clonotypes in ibrutinib-treated CLL. Across the study: Among the patients, around ten presented as relapsed/refractory and about 15 as treatment-naive; 17 showed unmutated IGHV. The taking of response samples occurred after a median around 11 months of treatment, with a range of 6 to 36.

Whole-study results and caveats: Collection times varied between progressing and sustained-remission patients. Public clonotypes proved infrequent, and on treatment they shrank or remained steady.

Data came from immunoSEQ multiplex PCR; TCRdb stores just in-frame clones and leaves some out. The table has 150,000 or so clones, roughly 86% seen once. Sequenced here: PBMCs, sampled after 12 months of ibrutinib treatment. The J gene is TRBJ2-5, the V gene TRBV29-1; 7 bases fit TRBD1. The sequence derives from a human donor with chronic lymphocytic leukemia. CDR3 nucleotide sequence: TGCAGCGTTCGCCAAAGGGGGCTTTTAGAGACCCAGTACTTC. Protein: CSVRQRGLLETQYF.